This T cell receptor (beta chain) originates from a study of shared clonotypes between healthy human individuals. CDR1 SGDLS and CDR2 YYNGEE come from the germline V gene. V was shortened by 4 bases and J by 6 bases, with 14 bases between the two germline ends. There are 13 residues in the CDR3. A note on this clone: Its cognate antigen is unknown.

Study conclusions and caveats: Researchers found naive subsets generally carried larger estimated richness than memory subsets.

Each cell subset's genomic DNA was divided evenly among several immunoSEQ plates. The data were produced by immunoSEQ multiplex PCR, yet TCRdb's version contains in-frame clones alone and is incomplete. This table holds about a million clones, 60% to 85% found once. The chain recombines TRBV9 with TRBJ2-7; D is possibly TRBD2 (6 bases). The TCR comes from a man aged 18 to 29 in good health. Some clones in this sample may be carry-over from other donors' samples. Sequenced sample: memory CD4+ T cells from PBMCs. Subset described: CD45RA-negative fraction. Here the CDR3 reads CASSLTHGGEQYF. CDR3 nucleotides: TGTGCCAGCAGCCTTACCCACGGGGGCGAGCAGTACTTC.